The 6 T cell receptor beta chains below come from one sample, sequenced in a study of blood T cells in healthy people across ages. Together with a sample-barcoded 5' primer, a J-beta primer mix was included in a second PCR lasting roughly 6 to 12 cycles. From the 5' RACE reads, TCRdb called clonotypes with MiXCR, one entry per CDR3 protein. Of about 830,000 distinct CDR3 sequences in the sample, roughly 60% were seen once. The sample was blood. The receptor source for this set is a man aged 30-40 years in good health.

DNA for the CDR3: TGTGCCAGCAGCCAAGTGGGTCTAGGGCAGCCCCAGCATTTT. Translation: CASSQVGLGQPQHF. The J gene is TRBJ1-5, the V gene TRBV3-1, with unresolved D. V was shortened by 1 base and J by 7 bases, with 11 bases between the two germline ends. Germline V gene lookup returns CDR1 LGHDT and CDR2 YNNKEL (reference sequence). This CDR3 has 14 residues.

The rearrangement links TRBV6-5 to TRBJ1-2; 9 bases map to TRBD1. Germline-derived CDR1 and CDR2 are MNHEY and SVGAGI. This CDR3 region has 13 residues. The junction had 9 bases not matched to a gene; V was cut back by 10 bases and J by 6 bases. CDR3: CAKSQGASHGYTF. The CDR3 nucleotides read TGTGCCAAATCACAGGGGGCGTCCCATGGCTACACCTTC.

This clonotype was seen a handful of times. The chain combines TRBV12-3 or TRBV12-4 with TRBJ2-3; D not certain. This CDR3 is built from 12 residues. V was trimmed by 7 bases and J by 5 bases, leaving 10 bases between them. The CDR3 spells CASTTLRDTQYF. The CDR3 DNA sequence: TGTGCCAGCACCACCCTGAGAGATACGCAGTATTTT.

The chain uses TRBV12-3 or TRBV12-4 and TRBJ2-1, with D possibly TRBD1 on 5 matching bases. V was clipped by 1 base and J by 3 bases, with 13 bases between them. The CDR3 loop spans 16 amino acids. In DNA form, the CDR3 reads TGTGCCAGCAGTTTAGAAGGGTTGACAGACTACAATGAGCAGTTCTTC. Its protein product is CASSLEGLTDYNEQFF.

For this clonotype: Germline is not matched at one junction end, which may reflect a read error. The chain employs TRBV7-3 and TRBJ2-2; tentative D call: TRBD2 (5 bases). Germline V gene sequence: CDR1 SGHTA, CDR2 FQGTGA. CDR3 length equals 16 residues. The CDR3 nucleotides read TGTGCCAGCTGCCCCCTCGGGGTGGCGGGCACCGGGGAGCTATTTTTT. Protein: CASCPLGVAGTGELFF.

The V call is TRBV9, the J call TRBJ2-3, with 7 bases matching TRBD1. The CDR3 contains 16 residues. The V segment lost 4 bases and the J segment 0 bases; nucleotides outside the gene matches: 8. Germline loops: CDR1 SGDLS, CDR2 YYNGEE. The chain's CDR3 is CASSQTGQTSTDTQYF. The CDR3 coding sequence is TGTGCCAGCAGCCAAACGGGACAGACTAGCACAGATACGCAGTATTTT. The variable domain in full, with the rest retrieved from reference TRBV9 and TRBJ2-3, is DSGVTQTPKHLITATGQRVTLRCSPRSGDLSVYWYQQSLDQGLQFLIQYYNGEERAKGNILERFSAQQFPDLHSELNLSSLELGDSALYFCASSQTGQTSTDTQYFGPGTRLTVL.